These T cell receptor beta chains were read from a single sample in a study of early T cells in non-severe SARS-CoV-2 infection. TCRdb recomputed calls from the 5' RACE reads with MiXCR, one row per CDR3 protein. The sample lists about 69,000 distinct CDR3 sequences; roughly 10% were seen once. The sequenced sample consisted of whole blood. Source of these receptors: an adult who was a healthcare worker with PCR-confirmed SARS-CoV-2 infection or an uninfected control (not recorded which). The CDR3 runs from the conserved cysteine through the conserved F or W.

v_call	j_call	cdr3_aa
TRBV27	TRBJ2-7	CASSLSGATFEQYF
TRBV20-1	TRBJ2-3	CSARKGTSDPDTQYF
TRBV5-6	TRBJ2-1	CASSPRWAAGGMNEQFF
TRBV6-2/TRBV6-3	TRBJ2-5	CASTVKRTQETQYF
TRBV12-3/TRBV12-4	TRBJ2-7	CASSNIEGPRPYEQYF
TRBV14	TRBJ2-1	CASSQLISGRGDEQFF
TRBV10-3	TRBJ2-3	CAISEYRDADTQYF
TRBV6-1	TRBJ2-1	CATQDRFDEQFF
TRBV20-1	TRBJ2-7	CSAPASGSYEQYF
TRBV3-1	TRBJ2-5	CASTPTEQETQYF
TRBV5-1	TRBJ1-5	CASSLGQGGNQPQHF
TRBV7-9	TRBJ2-6	CASSSKGGSGANVLTF
TRBV5-1	TRBJ2-5	CASSSSGQYQETQYF
TRBV3-1	TRBJ2-1	CASSPGGVGGVNEQFF
TRBV2	TRBJ1-5	CASSGTRGSGQPQHF
TRBV7-9	TRBJ1-4	CASSSKQGQGGEKLFF
TRBV7-9	TRBJ2-3	CASSLAGAPGDTQYF
TRBV6-2/TRBV6-3	TRBJ2-2	CASTAGVTGELFF
TRBV27	TRBJ2-1	CASNARAFAGDDNEQFF
TRBV29-1	TRBJ2-7	CSETVPIRAYEQYF
TRBV12-3/TRBV12-4	TRBJ2-7	CASSPLLRSYEQYF
TRBV6-2/TRBV6-3	TRBJ2-5	CASSSGRTQETQYF
TRBV14	TRBJ2-1	CASSQGFIYLDDEQFF
TRBV20-1	TRBJ2-4	CSARFSGSLLYIQYF
TRBV24-1	TRBJ2-1	CATRGQGLGYEQFF
TRBV12-3/TRBV12-4	TRBJ1-5	CASSLAKGQPQHF
TRBV20-1	TRBJ2-1	CSARVSGGPLDEQFF
TRBV5-1	TRBJ1-1	CASSRNTENTEAFF
TRBV20-1	TRBJ2-7	CSAPGTGGIYEQYF
TRBV12-5	TRBJ1-1	CASGQQGVTEAFF
TRBV7-2	TRBJ1-1	CASSLEGGGDTEAFF
TRBV6-6	TRBJ1-5	CASSYEGREEPQHF
TRBV7-9	TRBJ2-1	CASSQTGKDLNEQFF
TRBV3-2	TRBJ2-6	CASSQAMGAQGANVLTF
TRBV2	TRBJ2-7	CASRPSTSVVIHEQYF
TRBV6-6	TRBJ2-1	CASSTLAGEVYYNEQFF